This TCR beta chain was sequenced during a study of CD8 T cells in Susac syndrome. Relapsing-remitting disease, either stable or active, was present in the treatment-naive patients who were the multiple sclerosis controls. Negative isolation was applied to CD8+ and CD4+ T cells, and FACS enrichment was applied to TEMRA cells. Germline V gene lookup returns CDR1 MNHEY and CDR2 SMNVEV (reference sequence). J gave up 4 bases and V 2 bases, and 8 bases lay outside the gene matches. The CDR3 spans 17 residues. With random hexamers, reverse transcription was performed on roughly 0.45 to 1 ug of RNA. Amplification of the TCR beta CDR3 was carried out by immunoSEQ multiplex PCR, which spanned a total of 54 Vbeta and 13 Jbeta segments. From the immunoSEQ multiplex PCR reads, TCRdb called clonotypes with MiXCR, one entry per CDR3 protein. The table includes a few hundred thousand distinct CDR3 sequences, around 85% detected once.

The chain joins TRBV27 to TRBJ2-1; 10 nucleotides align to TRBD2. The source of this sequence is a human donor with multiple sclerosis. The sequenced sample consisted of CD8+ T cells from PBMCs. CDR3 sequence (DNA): TGTGCCAGCAGTTTAGGGGGGGGACTAGCGAGTTACAATGAGCAGTTCTTC. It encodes CASSLGGGLASYNEQFF.